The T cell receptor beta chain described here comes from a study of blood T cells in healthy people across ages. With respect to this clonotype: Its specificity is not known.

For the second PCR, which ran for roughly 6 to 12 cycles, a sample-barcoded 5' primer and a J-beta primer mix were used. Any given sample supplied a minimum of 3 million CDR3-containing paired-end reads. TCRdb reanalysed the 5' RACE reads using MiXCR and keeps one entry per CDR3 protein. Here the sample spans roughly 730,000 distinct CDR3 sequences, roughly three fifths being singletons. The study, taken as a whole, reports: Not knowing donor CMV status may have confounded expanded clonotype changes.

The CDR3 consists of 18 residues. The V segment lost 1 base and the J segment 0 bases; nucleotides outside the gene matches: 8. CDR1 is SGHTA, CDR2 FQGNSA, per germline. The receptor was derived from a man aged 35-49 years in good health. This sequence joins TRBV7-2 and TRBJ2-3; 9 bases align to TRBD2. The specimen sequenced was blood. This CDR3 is CASSLGGSGRTSTDTQYF. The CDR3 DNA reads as TGTGCCAGCAGCTTAGGTGGTAGCGGGAGAACAAGCACAGATACGCAGTATTTT.